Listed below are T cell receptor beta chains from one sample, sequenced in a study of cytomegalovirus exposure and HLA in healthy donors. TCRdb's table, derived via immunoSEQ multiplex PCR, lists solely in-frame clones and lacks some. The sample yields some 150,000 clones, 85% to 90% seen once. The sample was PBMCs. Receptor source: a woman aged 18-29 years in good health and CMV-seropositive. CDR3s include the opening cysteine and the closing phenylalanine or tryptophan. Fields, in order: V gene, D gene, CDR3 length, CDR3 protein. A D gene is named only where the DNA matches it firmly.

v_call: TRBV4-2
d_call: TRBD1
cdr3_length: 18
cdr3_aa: CASSPAGGQGLGQNIQYF

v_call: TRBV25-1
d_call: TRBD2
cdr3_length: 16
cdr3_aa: CASSGWGPREANEQFF

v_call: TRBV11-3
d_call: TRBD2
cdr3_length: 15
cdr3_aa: CASSPLAGNTGELFF

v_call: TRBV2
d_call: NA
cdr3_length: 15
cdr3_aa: CAGEHTQGSPYEQYF

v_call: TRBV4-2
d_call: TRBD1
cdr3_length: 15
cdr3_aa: CASSQGDRGPYEQYF

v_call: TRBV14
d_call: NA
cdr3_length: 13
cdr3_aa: CASSQRSGFEQYF

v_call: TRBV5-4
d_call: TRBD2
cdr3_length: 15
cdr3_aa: CASSSLGLAGETQYF

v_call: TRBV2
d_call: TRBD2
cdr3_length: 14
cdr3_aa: CASSVLAGGEEQYF

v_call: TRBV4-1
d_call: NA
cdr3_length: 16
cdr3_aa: CASSQDKGEGYQPQHF

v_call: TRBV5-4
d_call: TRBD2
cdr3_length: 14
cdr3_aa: CASRTGLAENIQYF

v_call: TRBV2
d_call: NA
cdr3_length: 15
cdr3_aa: CASSDIGVSGNTIYF

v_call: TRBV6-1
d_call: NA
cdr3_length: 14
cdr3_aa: CASTWREYTDTQYF

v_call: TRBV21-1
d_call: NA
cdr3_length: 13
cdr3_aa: CASSKDRGDEQYF

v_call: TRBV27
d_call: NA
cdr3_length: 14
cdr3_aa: CASRLVQGSYEQYF

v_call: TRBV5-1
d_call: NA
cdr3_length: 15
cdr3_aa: CASSLEGRDTGGYTF

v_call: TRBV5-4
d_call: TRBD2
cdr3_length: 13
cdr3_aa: CASSSTSEETQYF

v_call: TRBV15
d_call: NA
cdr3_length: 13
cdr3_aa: CATSREDTYEQYF

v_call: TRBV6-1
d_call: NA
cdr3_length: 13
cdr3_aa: CASSDNSNQPQHF

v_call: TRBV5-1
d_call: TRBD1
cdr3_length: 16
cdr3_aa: CASGLYGTANTGELFF

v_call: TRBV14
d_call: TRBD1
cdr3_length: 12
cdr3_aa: CASSPGQGEQFF

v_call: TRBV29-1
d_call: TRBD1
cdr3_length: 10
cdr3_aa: CSALTGDYTF

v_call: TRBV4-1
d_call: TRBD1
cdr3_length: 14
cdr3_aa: CASSQGVIRDSQFF

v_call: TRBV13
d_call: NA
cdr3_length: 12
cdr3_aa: CANWPPEDEQYF

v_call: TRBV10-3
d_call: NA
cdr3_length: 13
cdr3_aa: CAITPGGLYEQYF

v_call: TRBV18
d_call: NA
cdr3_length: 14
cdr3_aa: CASSPRRVEETQYF

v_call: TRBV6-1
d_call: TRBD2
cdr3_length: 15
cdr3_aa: CASSGGTSPTDTQYF

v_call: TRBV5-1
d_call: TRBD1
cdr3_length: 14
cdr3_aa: CASSLATGEETQYF

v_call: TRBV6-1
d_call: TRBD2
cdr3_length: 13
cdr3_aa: CAIRLAGGYEQYF

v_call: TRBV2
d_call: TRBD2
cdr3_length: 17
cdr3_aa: CASSELRLAGDTGELFF

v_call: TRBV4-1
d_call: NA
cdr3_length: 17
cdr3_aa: CASSLGERQISYNEQFF

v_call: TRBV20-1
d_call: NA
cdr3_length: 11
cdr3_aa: CSAGRAYEQYF

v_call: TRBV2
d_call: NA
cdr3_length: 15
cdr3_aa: CASSEFGTHAGELFF

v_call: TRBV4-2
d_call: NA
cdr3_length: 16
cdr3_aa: CASSQDKGAGANVLTF

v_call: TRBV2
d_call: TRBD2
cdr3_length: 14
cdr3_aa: CASRLAGQRDTQYF

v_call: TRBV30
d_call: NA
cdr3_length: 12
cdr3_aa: CAFPGPYNEQFF

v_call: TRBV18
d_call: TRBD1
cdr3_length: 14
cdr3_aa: CASSSGTGRREQYF

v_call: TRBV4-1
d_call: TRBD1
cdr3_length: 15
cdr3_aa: CASSRAPGGSYEQYF

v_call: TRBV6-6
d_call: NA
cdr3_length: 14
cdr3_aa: CASSYELLNTEAFF

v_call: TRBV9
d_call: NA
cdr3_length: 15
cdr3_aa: CASSVDESSGNTIYF

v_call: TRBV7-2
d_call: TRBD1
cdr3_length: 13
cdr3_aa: CASSLSRGYEQYF

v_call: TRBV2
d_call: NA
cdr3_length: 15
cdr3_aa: CASSEALTSFNEQFF

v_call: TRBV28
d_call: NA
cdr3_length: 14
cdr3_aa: CASSGGRGLTEAFF

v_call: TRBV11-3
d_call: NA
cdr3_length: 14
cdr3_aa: CASSLLAGPYEQYF

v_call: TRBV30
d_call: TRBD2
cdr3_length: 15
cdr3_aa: CALEWGGGEINEQFF

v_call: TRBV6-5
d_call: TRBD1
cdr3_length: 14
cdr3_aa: CASSFAGTGYGYTF

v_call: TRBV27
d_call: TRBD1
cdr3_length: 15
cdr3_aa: CASRDLRGRADTQYF

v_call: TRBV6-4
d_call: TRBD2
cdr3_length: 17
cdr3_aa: CASSDLELARNTGELFF

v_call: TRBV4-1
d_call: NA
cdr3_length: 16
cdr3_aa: CASSQETEHSNQPQHF

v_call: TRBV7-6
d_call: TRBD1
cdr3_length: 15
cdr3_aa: CASSAYRGDTGELFF

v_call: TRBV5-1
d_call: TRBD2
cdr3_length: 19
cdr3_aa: CASSLEASGSLGSYNEQFF

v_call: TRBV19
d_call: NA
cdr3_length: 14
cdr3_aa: CASLDRYSNQPQHF

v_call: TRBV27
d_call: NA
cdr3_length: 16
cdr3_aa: CASSLSRNPSTNEQFF

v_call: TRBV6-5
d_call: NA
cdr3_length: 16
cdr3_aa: CASSYSFVASSYEQYF

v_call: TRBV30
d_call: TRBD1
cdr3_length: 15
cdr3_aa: CAWSGVGGADTEAFF

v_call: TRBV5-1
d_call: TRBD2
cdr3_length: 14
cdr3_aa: CASSPAGGKETQYF